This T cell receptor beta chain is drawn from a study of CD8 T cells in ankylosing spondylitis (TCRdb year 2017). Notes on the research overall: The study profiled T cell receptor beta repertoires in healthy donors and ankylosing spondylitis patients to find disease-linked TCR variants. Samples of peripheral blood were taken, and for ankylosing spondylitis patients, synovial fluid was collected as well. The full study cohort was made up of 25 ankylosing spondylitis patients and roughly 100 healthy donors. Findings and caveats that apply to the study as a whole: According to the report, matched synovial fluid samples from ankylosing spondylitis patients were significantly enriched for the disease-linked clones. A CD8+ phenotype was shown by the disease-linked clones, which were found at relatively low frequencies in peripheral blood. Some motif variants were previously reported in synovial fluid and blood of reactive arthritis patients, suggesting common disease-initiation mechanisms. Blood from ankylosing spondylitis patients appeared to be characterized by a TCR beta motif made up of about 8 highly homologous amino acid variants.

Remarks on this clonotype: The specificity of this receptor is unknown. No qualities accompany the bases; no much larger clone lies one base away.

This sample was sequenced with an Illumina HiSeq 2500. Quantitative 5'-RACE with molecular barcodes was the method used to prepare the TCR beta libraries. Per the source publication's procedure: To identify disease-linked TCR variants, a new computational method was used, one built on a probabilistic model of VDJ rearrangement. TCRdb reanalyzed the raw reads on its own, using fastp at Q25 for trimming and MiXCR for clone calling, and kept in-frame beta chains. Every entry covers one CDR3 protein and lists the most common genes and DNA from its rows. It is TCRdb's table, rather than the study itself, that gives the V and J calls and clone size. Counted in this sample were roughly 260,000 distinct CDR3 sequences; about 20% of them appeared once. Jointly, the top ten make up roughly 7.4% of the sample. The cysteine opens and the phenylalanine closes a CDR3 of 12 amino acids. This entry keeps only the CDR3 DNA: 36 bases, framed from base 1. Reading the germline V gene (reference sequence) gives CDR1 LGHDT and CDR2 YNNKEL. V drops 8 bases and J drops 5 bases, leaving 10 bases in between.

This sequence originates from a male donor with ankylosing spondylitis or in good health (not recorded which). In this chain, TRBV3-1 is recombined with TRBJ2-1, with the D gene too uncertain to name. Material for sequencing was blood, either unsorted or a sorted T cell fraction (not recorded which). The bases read TGTGCCAGCGGTGACTCGAACAATGAGCAGTTCTTC. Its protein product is CASGDSNNEQFF.